This TCR beta chain stems from a study of blood T cell repertoires in COVID-19. V was pared by 3 bases and J by 1 base, with 1 base of the junction left unmatched. This CDR3 is built from 14 residues. The germline gives CDR1 KGHSH, CDR2 LQKENI. The repertoire was sequenced with immunoSEQ multiplex PCR; TCRdb's copy has only in-frame clones and lacks some. The sample has some 270,000 clones; under 90% are singletons. Sequenced sample: PBMCs or T cells enriched from blood (not recorded which). This receptor was identified in an older woman who had recovered from COVID-19. The rearrangement links TRBV18 to TRBJ2-5, with TRBD2 identical over 8 bases. CDR3 region: CASSPAGGQETQYF. The CDR3 DNA is TGTGCCAGCTCACCGGCGGGGGGCCAAGAGACCCAGTACTTC.